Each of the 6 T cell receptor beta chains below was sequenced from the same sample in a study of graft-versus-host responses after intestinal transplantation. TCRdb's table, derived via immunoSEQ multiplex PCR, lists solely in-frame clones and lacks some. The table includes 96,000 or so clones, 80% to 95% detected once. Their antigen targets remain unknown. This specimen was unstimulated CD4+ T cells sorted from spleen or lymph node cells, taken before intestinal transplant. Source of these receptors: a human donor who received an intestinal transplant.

CDR3 DNA sequence: TGTGCCAGCACCCGATCGGGAGGGCCTTTAGAGACCCAGTACTTC. Translated, it gives CASTRSGGPLETQYF. The chain combines TRBV2 with TRBJ2-5; 8 nucleotides match TRBD2. The V gene's germline CDR1 is SNHLY and CDR2 FYNNEI. The CDR3 is 15 amino acids. After removal of 7 bases from V and 4 bases from J, the junction contained 11 bases not matched to a gene.

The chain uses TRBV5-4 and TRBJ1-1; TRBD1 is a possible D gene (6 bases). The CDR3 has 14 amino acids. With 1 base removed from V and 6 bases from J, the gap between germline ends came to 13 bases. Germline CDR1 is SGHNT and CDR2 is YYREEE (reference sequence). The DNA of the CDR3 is TGTGCCAGCAGCTTGCAGGGGCCTGTGTCTGAAGCTTTCTTT. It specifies CASSLQGPVSEAFF.

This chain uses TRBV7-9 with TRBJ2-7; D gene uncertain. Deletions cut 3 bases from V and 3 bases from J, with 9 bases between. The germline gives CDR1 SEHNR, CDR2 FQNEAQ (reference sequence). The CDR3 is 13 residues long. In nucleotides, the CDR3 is TGTGCCAGCAGCTTTGACCGACTCTACGAGCAGTACTTC. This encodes CASSFDRLYEQYF.

The CDR3 region is CASSLLGGGASDTQYF. The CDR3 DNA follows: TGTGCCAGCAGCTTGTTGGGCGGGGGGGCGTCAGATACGCAGTATTTT. The chain links TRBV5-4 to TRBJ2-3; TRBD2 aligns across 9 bases. Germline V gene lookup returns CDR1 SGHNT and CDR2 YYREEE (reference sequence). CDR3 size: 16 residues. Unmatched junction bases numbered 7, after V lost 1 base and J lost 4 bases.

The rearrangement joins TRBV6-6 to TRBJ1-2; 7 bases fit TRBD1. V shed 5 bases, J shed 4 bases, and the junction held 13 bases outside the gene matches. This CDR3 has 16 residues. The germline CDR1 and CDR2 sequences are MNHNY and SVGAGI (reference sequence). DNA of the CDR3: TGTGCCAGCAGTAACCCGGACTCTGACAGGGTCTATGGCTACACCTTC. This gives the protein CASSNPDSDRVYGYTF.

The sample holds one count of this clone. The CDR3 loop is CASQTPSYEQYF. Here the CDR3 DNA reads TGTGCCAGCCAAACACCCTCCTACGAGCAGTACTTC. This chain connects TRBV2 to TRBJ2-7; no definite D call. The V gene lost 8 bases and the J gene lost 0 bases, with 8 bases spanning the gap. Germline V gene sequence: CDR1 SNHLY, CDR2 FYNNEI. The CDR3 is 12 residues long.